A single sample gave rise to the 26 T cell receptor beta chains below, sequenced in a study of blood T cell repertoires in COVID-19. Only in-frame clones appear in the TCRdb table, and some are missing; sequencing was by immunoSEQ multiplex PCR. The data show 330,000 or so clones, with approximately 89% seen just once and 1.5% to 2% held by the top ten. Sequencing was performed on PBMCs or T cells enriched from blood (not recorded which). The receptors shown here come from a man aged 35 to 55 in a cohort exposed to, infected with or recovered from COVID-19 (not recorded which).

The chain carries TRBV11-2 and TRBJ1-1, with a weak D call TRBD1 (5 bases). Germline-derived CDR1 and CDR2 are SGHAT and FQNNGV. This CDR3 contains 15 residues. The ends were cut back, 0 bases at V and 5 bases at J, with 13 bases in the middle. The CDR3 reads CASSLDLGGGTEAFF. CDR3 coding DNA: TGTGCCAGCAGCTTAGACCTCGGGGGAGGAACTGAAGCTTTCTTT. Based on the CDR3 plus reference TRBV11-2 and TRBJ1-1, the full variable domain is EAGVAQSPRYKIIEKRQSVAFWCNPISGHATLYWYQQILGQGPKLLIQFQNNGVVDDSQLPKDRFSAERLKGVDSTLKIQPAKLEDSAVYLCASSLDLGGGTEAFFGQGTRLTVV.

The chain uses TRBV19 and TRBJ2-5, with a weak D call TRBD2 (5 bases). Germline V gives CDR1 LNHDA, CDR2 SQIVND (reference sequence). The CDR3 is 14 residues long. V was shortened by 5 bases and J by 5 bases, with 15 bases between the two germline ends. Here the CDR3 DNA reads TGTGCCAGTAGTCCAGGACTGCTGCAGGAGACCCAGTACTTC. It translates to CASSPGLLQETQYF.

A few counts support this clone. J is TRBJ2-2 and V is TRBV9; 7 bases fit TRBD1. The CDR3 contains 16 residues. Per the germline V gene, CDR1 is SGDLS and CDR2 is YYNGEE. Germline trimming cut 0 bases from V and 4 bases from J; bases unmatched to any gene: 6. The CDR3 reads CASSVAGQTSTGELFF. In DNA form, the CDR3 reads TGTGCCAGCAGCGTAGCGGGACAGACAAGCACCGGGGAGCTGTTTTTT. Complete variable domain (other parts from reference TRBV9 and TRBJ2-2): DSGVTQTPKHLITATGQRVTLRCSPRSGDLSVYWYQQSLDQGLQFLIQYYNGEERAKGNILERFSAQQFPDLHSELNLSSLELGDSALYFCASSVAGQTSTGELFFGEGSRLTVL.

The rearrangement links TRBV7-2 to TRBJ2-3; 10 positions agree with TRBD2. Losses at the gene ends were 7 bases for V and 4 bases for J; bases not matched to a gene: 11. The CDR3 has 16 residues. Looked up from germline, CDR1 is SGHTA and CDR2 is FQGNSA. The DNA for the CDR3 is TGTGCCAGCACCCCCCCCGGGCTAGCGGGAGCAGATACGCAGTATTTT. This gives the protein CASTPPGLAGADTQYF.

The chain is built from TRBV6-6 and TRBJ2-1; the match to TRBD1 covers 10 bases. The CDR3 is made up of 15 amino acids. The germline CDR1 and CDR2 sequences are MNHNY and SVGAGI (reference sequence). The ends lost 7 bases at V and 9 bases at J; junction bases unmatched: 12. CDR3 coding DNA: TGTGCCAGCACCCCTTCCGGGACAGGGGTTCTTGAGCAGTTCTTC. It specifies CASTPSGTGVLEQFF.

The chain combines TRBV10-3 with TRBJ2-1; 9 bases are shared with TRBD2. This CDR3 is built from 15 residues. Germline loops: CDR1 ENHRY, CDR2 SYGVKD. Trimming at V came to 5 bases and at J to 6 bases, leaving 8 bases not matched to a gene. The CDR3 region has the DNA TGTGCCATCAGTTCGGGTCAACTAGCGGGCAATGAGCAGTTCTTC. Its protein product is CAISSGQLAGNEQFF.

The chain links TRBV15 to TRBJ2-1, with 9 positions matching TRBD1. The CDR3 length is 16 residues. The V gene end was trimmed by 4 bases and the J gene end by 1 base; junction bases not matched to a gene: 5. Germline V lookup: CDR1 LNHNV, CDR2 YYDKDF (reference sequence). Here the CDR3 DNA reads TGTGCCACCAGCAAGGGGACAGGGCAATCCTACAATGAGCAGTTCTTC. This gives the protein CATSKGTGQSYNEQFF. Combining the CDR3 with reference TRBV15 and TRBJ2-1 gives the whole variable domain DAMVIQNPRYQVTQFGKPVTLSCSQTLNHNVMYWYQQKSSQAPKLLFHYYDKDFNNEADTPDNFQSRRPNTSFCFLDIRSPGLGDTAMYLCATSKGTGQSYNEQFFGPGTRLTVL.

The chain couples TRBV7-2 to TRBJ2-2; 7 nucleotides align to TRBD2. This CDR3 is 15 amino acids long. Trimming removed 1 base from V and 4 bases from J; junction bases left unmatched: 3. The germline V gene has CDR1 SGHTA and CDR2 FQGNSA. This chain's CDR3 is CASSLGLAVTGELFF. The CDR3 DNA sequence: TGTGCCAGCAGCTTAGGCCTAGCGGTCACCGGGGAGCTGTTTTTT.

CDR3 coding DNA: TGTGCCAGCAGACGACAGGGGGCGGATGAGGAGTACTTC. Its translation: CASRRQGADEEYF. The J gene is TRBJ2-7, the V gene TRBV6-1, with 10 bases matching TRBD1. Losses at the gene ends were 6 bases for V and 11 bases for J; bases not matched to a gene: 10. The germline V gene encodes CDR1 MNHNS and CDR2 SASEGT. The CDR3 is made up of 13 amino acids.

In its sample, this clone was seen a few times. The V gene is TRBV18, the J gene TRBJ2-7, with TRBD2 matching over 8 bases. CDR1 is KGHSH, CDR2 LQKENI, per germline. The CDR3 covers 16 residues. Germline trimming cut 5 bases from V and 1 base from J; bases unmatched to any gene: 10. The CDR3 region has the DNA TGTGCCAGCTCATCCTTAGCGGGAAGGGGATCCTACGAGCAGTACTTC. Protein: CASSSLAGRGSYEQYF.

The genes are TRBV2 and TRBJ2-5; the match to TRBD2 covers 15 bases. The CDR3 contains 15 residues. In germline, CDR1 is SNHLY, CDR2 FYNNEI. V was pared by 10 bases and J by 2 bases, with 5 bases of the junction left unmatched. Here the CDR3 DNA reads TGTGCCAAAGGGACTAGCGGGAGGAGGCAAGAGACCCAGTACTTC. Its protein is CAKGTSGRRQETQYF.

The chain joins TRBV5-1 to TRBJ2-1; 15 positions agree with TRBD2. V lost 4 bases to trimming and J lost 8 bases; unmatched junction nucleotides: 4. The CDR3 extends over 15 amino acids. Per the germline V gene, CDR1 is SGHRS and CDR2 is YFSETQ. CDR3 sequence reads: CASSRTSGRGDEQFF. The CDR3 DNA is TGCGCCAGCAGCAGGACTAGCGGGAGGGGTGATGAGCAGTTCTTC.

This chain uses TRBV27 with TRBJ2-7; TRBD2 agrees at 12 bases. This CDR3 is 15 amino acids long. Germline-derived CDR1 and CDR2 are MNHEY and SMNVEV (reference sequence). V dropped 4 bases and J dropped 6; count of bases not matched to a gene: 7. CDR3 in amino acids: CASSSGLAGPLEQYF. The CDR3 DNA sequence: TGTGCCAGCAGTTCGGGACTAGCGGGTCCCCTCGAGCAGTACTTC.

The CDR3 DNA sequence: TGTGCCAGCAGCTTAGGCGGGAGGACAGATACGCAGTATTTT. Protein sequence: CASSLGGRTDTQYF. This chain uses TRBV11-3 with TRBJ2-3; 8 bases line up with TRBD2. Germline CDR1 is SGHNT and CDR2 is YENEEA. The CDR3 covers 14 residues. Trimming took 1 base from V and 3 from J; bases not matched to a gene: 0.

The V and J genes are TRBV24-1 and TRBJ2-3; tentatively, D is TRBD1 (5 bases). The length of the CDR3 is 13 residues. Trimming took off 6 bases at V and 6 bases at J, with 12 bases between the two ends. Germline V lookup: CDR1 KGHDR, CDR2 SFDVKD. In nucleotides, the CDR3 is TGTGCCACCAGTAGAAAGGGGCTGGATACGCAGTATTTT. It translates to CATSRKGLDTQYF.

This rearrangement joins TRBV3-1 (or the pseudogene TRBV3-2) to TRBJ1-1, with a weak D call TRBD1 (5 bases). CDR3 length: 15 residues. Germline CDR1 is LGHDT and CDR2 is YNNKEL (reference sequence). Trimming took 3 bases from V and 1 from J, leaving 12 bases between them. In nucleotides, the CDR3 is TGTGCCAGCAGCCACCCGTTGGGGGGGAACACTGAAGCTTTCTTT. It encodes CASSHPLGGNTEAFF.

The gene calls are TRBV5-6 and TRBJ2-5; D ambiguous. Germline V CDR1 and CDR2: SGHDT, YYEEEE. This CDR3 has 12 amino acids. V was shortened by 4 bases and J by 0 bases, with 4 bases between the two germline ends. The CDR3 region has the DNA TGTGCCAGCAGCCTTAACCAAGAGACCCAGTACTTC. As protein: CASSLNQETQYF.

This clone was counted only a few times. This chain connects TRBV3-1 (or the pseudogene TRBV3-2) to TRBJ1-1; D gene uncertain. Germline values: CDR1 LGHDT, CDR2 YNNKEL (reference sequence). This CDR3 contains 13 residues. The V end lost 1 base, the J end lost 5 bases, and 8 bases lay between the germline ends. The CDR3 here is CASSQVRGTEAFF. Written as DNA, the CDR3 is TGTGCCAGCAGCCAAGTGAGAGGGACTGAAGCTTTCTTT.

A note on this clone: An end of the junction differs from the germline gene, which may be a read error. The chain is built from TRBV19 and TRBJ1-2; D is unclear. Germline-derived CDR1 and CDR2 are LNHDA and SQIVND (reference sequence). The CDR3 loop spans 12 amino acids. This CDR3 is CASTDSKYGYTF. In DNA form, the CDR3 reads TGTGCCAGTACTGACTCTAAGTATGGCTACACCTTC.

The chain links TRBV27 to TRBJ1-6; possibly TRBD1 for D (5 bases). Trimming left V 5 bases short and J 2 bases short, with 16 bases between. The CDR3 totals 17 residues. Germline V gene lookup returns CDR1 MNHEY and CDR2 SMNVEV (reference sequence). CDR3 coding DNA: TGTGCCAGCAGTCCGTACGTCAGGGCGCCCTATAATTCACCCCTCCACTTT. As protein: CASSPYVRAPYNSPLHF.

The V gene is TRBV6-5, the J gene TRBJ1-1, with no clear D. The CDR3 contains 13 residues. The germline V and J ends were trimmed by 2 bases and 4 bases, with 8 bases remaining between them. The germline gives CDR1 MNHEY, CDR2 SVGAGI. The DNA of the CDR3 is TGTGCCAGCAGTTACGAGGGCGGCACTGAAGCTTTCTTT. Protein: CASSYEGGTEAFF.

V usage is TRBV6-5 and J usage is TRBJ2-5; 9 bases are a match to TRBD2. V shed 6 bases and J 5 bases; nucleotides not matched to a gene: 7. The germline V gene encodes CDR1 MNHEY and CDR2 SVGAGI. The CDR3 extends over 14 amino acids. The chain's CDR3 is CASRSGRSRETQYF. CDR3 DNA sequence: TGTGCCAGCAGGAGCGGGAGGTCACGGGAGACCCAGTACTTC.

This clone was seen once. The gene calls are TRBV3-1 (or the pseudogene TRBV3-2) and TRBJ2-5; no clear D gene. CDR1 and CDR2 (germline): LGHDT, YNNKEL (reference sequence). Between the trimmed V and J ends, which lost 1 base and 5 bases, there was a span of 8 bases. This CDR3 is built from 13 residues. The CDR3 spells CASSQAGLETQYF. CDR3 DNA sequence: TGTGCCAGCAGCCAAGCCGGGTTGGAGACCCAGTACTTC.

The chain is built from TRBV3-1 (or the pseudogene TRBV3-2) and TRBJ2-7; D uncertain. Trimming shortened V by 4 bases and J by 1 base, and 14 bases separated the two germline ends. The CDR3 totals 15 residues. Germline CDR1 and CDR2: LGHDT and YNNKEL (reference sequence). The CDR3 is CASSLSGTNSYEQYF. The CDR3 DNA reads as TGTGCCAGCAGCCTGTCTGGTACTAATTCCTACGAGCAGTACTTC.

This chain joins TRBV7-3 and TRBJ2-1; D might be TRBD2 (5 bases). Germline lookup yields CDR1 SGHTA and CDR2 FQGTGA. V gave up 2 bases and J gave up 8 bases, with 16 bases separating them. This CDR3 contains 15 residues. The DNA for the CDR3 is TGTGCCAGCAGCTTAGCAGGACTCGCAGCCGATGAGCAGTTCTTC. Encoded protein: CASSLAGLAADEQFF.

The rearrangement uses TRBV24-1 and TRBJ2-7; 9 bases line up with TRBD2. J was trimmed by 4 bases and V by 3 bases; bases with no gene match: 18. CDR1 and CDR2 (germline): KGHDR, SFDVKD. The CDR3 is 19 amino acids. The CDR3 spells CATSDPRPQGLAGYYEQYF. CDR3 DNA sequence: TGTGCCACCAGTGATCCTCGCCCTCAGGGACTAGCAGGTTATTACGAGCAGTACTTC.